Here is one TCR beta chain with its context. The antigen remains unidentified. The data were produced by immunoSEQ multiplex PCR, yet TCRdb's version contains in-frame clones alone and is incomplete. The table shows 2 million to 2.5 million clones, with about 95% occurring only once. Selected positively for CCR7 and CD45RO-negative, naive CD8 cells excluded terminally differentiated effector memory CD45RA+ cells. There are 15 residues in the CDR3. Trimming removed 5 bases at V and 5 bases at J, with 21 bases between. CDR1 is GTSNPN and CDR2 is SVGIG in the germline V gene (reference sequence). This sample was taken from a study of shared clonotypes between healthy human individuals. In the study overall: Per-donor plates numbered three CD4 naive, three CD4 memory, two CD8 naive and one CD8 memory.

Overall study findings and caveats: Though the depth was large, rarefaction showed that sorted-subset sequencing was incomplete. On the whole, naive subsets had larger estimated richness than memory subsets had.

Sequenced input: naive CD8+ T cells sorted from blood. This TCR came from a young man in good health. The gene calls are TRBV30 and TRBJ2-5, with D possibly TRBD2 on 7 matching bases. The CDR3 region has the DNA TGTGCCTGGGGAGGACTAGGGGGGCCCGGGGAGACCCAGTACTTC. Translated, it gives CAWGGLGGPGETQYF.